This TCR beta chain was captured in a study of shared clonotypes between healthy human individuals. Background on the study: Per donor, three plates held CD4 naive cells, three held CD4 memory, two held CD8 naive and one held CD8 memory.

Assay: immunoSEQ multiplex PCR; the TCRdb copy retains only in-frame clones and omits some. The sample holds 950,000 to 1,100,000 clones; about 84% are singletons and the top ten take 0.6% to 0.75%. Study results and caveats: Compared with clonotypes that all four donors shared, non-shared clonotypes had lower generation probabilities. Large depth notwithstanding, sorted-subset sequencing proved incomplete by rarefaction. On the whole, naive subsets had larger estimated richness than memory subsets had.

Germline CDR1 GTSNPN, CDR2 SVGIG (reference sequence). The CDR3 contains 16 residues. J lost 5 bases, V lost 4 bases, and 10 bases had no gene match. With respect to this clone: The antigen is unknown.

The material sequenced was memory CD4+ T cells from PBMCs. Described subset: CD45RA-negative fraction. The chain carries TRBV30 and TRBJ2-2; TRBD2 matches 10 bases. The TCR sequence derives from a man aged 18-30 years in good health. Some clones in this sample may be carry-over from other donors' samples. The CDR3 coding sequence is TGTGCCTGGAAGCCGCCCCGGACTAGCGGAACCGGGGAGCTGTTTTTT. This codes for CAWKPPRTSGTGELFF.